This T cell receptor (beta chain) came from a study of T cell repertoires in ileal Crohn's disease. Study-wide context: From the surgical specimen's inflamed ileum, biopsies were taken as M0.

The CDR3 totals 14 residues. Trimming cost V 8 bases and J 0 bases, with 14 bases left between them. Germline V gene lookup returns CDR1 MNHNS and CDR2 SASEGT. Stated time point: inflamed ileum from the surgical specimen. General study findings and limits: Clonal expansions were more frequent in active smokers than non-smokers at surgery. Every patient over 26.8% clonality showed endoscopic recurrence. Compared with CD4 T cells, sorted CD8 cells carried more expanded clones.

Clones were read by immunoSEQ multiplex PCR, and TCRdb kept only the in-frame ones, dropping some. The sample includes under 13,000 clones, around 90% of them seen just once. As concerns this clone: What it binds is not known.

Source material: ileal tissue. V and J are TRBV6-1 and TRBJ2-7, with unresolved D. This clonotype originated in an adult with Crohn's disease. The CDR3 region is CASSRSGSSYEQYV. The CDR3 coding sequence is TGTGCCAGCTCTCGGTCAGGTAGCTCCTACGAGCAGTACGTC.